The clone carrying this T cell receptor beta chain was observed once. Its matching antigen is unknown. An end of the junction does not agree with germline; a read error may underlie this. This record comes from a study of post-analysis software for immune sequencing data. Study in general: Included courses were relapsing-remitting and secondary progressive multiple sclerosis; progressive-relapsing multiple sclerosis was also included. The study's findings and limits: Those samples that were prepared in the same batch co-clustered strongly by F measure. Significantly decreased normalized Chao1 diversity was recorded for multiple sclerosis patients relative to controls.

Incorporated into the TCR beta cDNA libraries were unique molecular identifiers, which served to reduce PCR and sequencing biases. T cells, roughly 1 to 10 million of them, yielded approximately 500,000 cDNA molecules. Using its own MiXCR run on the PCR reads, TCRdb lists one record per CDR3 protein. The repertoire holds hundreds of thousands of distinct CDR3 sequences, roughly 47% seen once, with 1.7% in the top ten. Specimen: blood. The sequence was obtained from a girl aged 10 to 17 with multiple sclerosis.

CDR3 nucleotides: TGTGCCAGCAGCTTAGAATATCAGGGCCACGGCTGCACCTTC. It is translated as CASSLEYQGHGCTF. V and J are TRBV7-2 and TRBJ1-2, with a possible D match to TRBD1 (5 bases). The CDR3 covers 14 residues. Germline V lookup: CDR1 SGHTA, CDR2 FQGNSA.